A selection of T cell receptor beta chains follows, all from one sample in a study of control samples from healthy donors and cancer patients. The method was immunoSEQ multiplex PCR; TCRdb's version includes in-frame clones alone and lacks a portion of them. The sample contains tens of thousands of clones, roughly 90% of which appear only once. The material sequenced was PBMCs. The receptors were gathered from a woman between 55 and 75 years old with head and neck cancer. The CDR3 runs from the conserved cysteine through the conserved F or W. D genes are given only for firm matches. Part of the rows lack a size; the others show once, few, many or a class for expanded clones.

clone size	J gene	V gene	D gene	CDR3 DNA	CDR3 protein
.	TRBJ1-4	TRBV6-1	.	TGTGCCAGCAGTGACCAAACAACTAATGAAAAACTGTTTTTT	CASSDQTTNEKLFF
once	TRBJ2-5	TRBV27	.	TGTGCCAGCAGACCCTACAGGGTTCAAGAGACCCAGTACTTC	CASRPYRVQETQYF
.	TRBJ1-5	TRBV9	.	TGTGCCAGCAGCGAGGGGGGATATAGCAATCAGCCCCAGCATTTT	CASSEGGYSNQPQHF
.	TRBJ1-5	TRBV30	.	TGTGCCTACGCGTCCTCGGGCAATCAGCCCCAGCATTTT	CAYASSGNQPQHF
.	TRBJ2-2	TRBV6-2/TRBV6-3	TRBD2	TGTGCCAGCAGTGGGGGGGAGAACACCGGGGAGCTGTTTTTT	CASSGGENTGELFF
.	TRBJ1-2	TRBV6-2/TRBV6-3	.	TGTGCCAGCAGTTACCCTTATGGCTACACCTTC	CASSYPYGYTF
.	TRBJ2-3	TRBV5-4	.	TGTGCCAGCAGCTGGACACAGACAGATACGCAGTATTTT	CASSWTQTDTQYF
few	TRBJ2-1	TRBV7-9	TRBD2	TGTGCCAGCAGCCCCCCCGGGACTAGCGGGGACAATGAGCAGTTCTTC	CASSPPGTSGDNEQFF
once	TRBJ1-1	TRBV6-5	.	TGTGCCAGCAGTTACCCCCCGAACACTGAAGCTTTCTTT	CASSYPPNTEAFF
.	TRBJ2-2	TRBV7-9	.	TGTGCCAGCGGCATCGGACAAGGGGAGCTGTTTTTT	CASGIGQGELFF
.	TRBJ2-7	TRBV19	.	TGTGCCAGTAGTATACAAAACAGGGCCGGTTACGAGCAGTACTTC	CASSIQNRAGYEQYF
.	TRBJ1-4	TRBV18	TRBD1	TGTGCCAGCTCACCAGGAGGGGGCCGGGAAAAACTGTTTTTT	CASSPGGGREKLFF
.	TRBJ2-5	TRBV5-1	.	TGCGCCAGCAGCTTGGTCGGGACGGCCGTCGTTGGAGAGACCCAGTACTTC	CASSLVGTAVVGETQYF
.	TRBJ1-1	TRBV5-1	.	TGCGCCAGCAGCTTTGGGGTGGCCACTGAAGCTTTCTTT	CASSFGVATEAFF
few	TRBJ1-1	TRBV6-5	.	TGTGCCAGCATTCAGTACACTGAAGCTTTCTTT	CASIQYTEAFF
.	TRBJ1-1	TRBV7-6	.	TGTGCCAGCAGTAGAGCCCGGGATCGGGGCACTGAAGCTTTCTTT	CASSRARDRGTEAFF
.	TRBJ2-7	TRBV7-2	TRBD2	TGTGCCAGCAGGGACCCGGGACTAGCGGGAGGTCGATACGAGCAGTACTTC	CASRDPGLAGGRYEQYF
.	TRBJ2-7	TRBV19	.	TGTGCCAGTAGTATTTCCGGTTGGGCAGTAAGCTCCTACGAGCAGTACTTC	CASSISGWAVSSYEQYF
.	TRBJ2-3	TRBV19	TRBD1	TGTGCCAGTAGTATAGGGTCCCAGGGGGCAGCAGATACGCAGTATTTT	CASSIGSQGAADTQYF
.	TRBJ1-2	TRBV2	.	TGTGCCAGCAGTGAATCGGGCAACTATGGCTACACCTTC	CASSESGNYGYTF
.	TRBJ2-5	TRBV2	.	TGTGCCAGCAGTCCGACAGCCCAGCAAGAGACCCAGTACTTC	CASSPTAQQETQYF
.	TRBJ2-7	TRBV4-1	TRBD2	TGCGCCAGCAGCCGCGGACTAGCGGACCAGCGCGCCTACGAGCAGTACTTC	CASSRGLADQRAYEQYF
.	TRBJ2-4	TRBV11-3	.	TGTGCCAGCAGCTCAGGACCGTCCGGGGACATTCAGTACTTC	CASSSGPSGDIQYF
.	TRBJ2-5	TRBV5-1	.	TGCGCCAGCAGCTTGGGACTAACTCAAGAGACCCAGTACTTC	CASSLGLTQETQYF
.	TRBJ1-2	TRBV20-1	.	TGCAGTGCCCTCGTAGGGACTGGCTACACCTTC	CSALVGTGYTF
.	TRBJ2-5	TRBV11-2	TRBD2	TGTGCCAGCAGCGCGGGACTAGAGACTCAAGAGACCCAGTACTTC	CASSAGLETQETQYF
.	TRBJ2-5	TRBV7-9	.	TGTGCCAGCACAATGCGGACGGATCAAGAGACCCAGTACTTC	CASTMRTDQETQYF
.	TRBJ2-7	TRBV7-9	.	TGTGCCAGCAGCATCGGATCCGGTAGCAACGAGCAGTACTTC	CASSIGSGSNEQYF
.	TRBJ2-5	TRBV10-3	TRBD2	TGTGCCATCAGCAACCGGGGGGGCCAAGAGACCCAGTACTTC	CAISNRGGQETQYF
.	TRBJ2-3	TRBV7-2	TRBD1	TGTGCCAGCAGCTTAGTCGGGACAGGGTCCACAGATACGCAGTATTTT	CASSLVGTGSTDTQYF
.	TRBJ2-1	TRBV21-1	.	TGTGCCAGCAGCAAAGCACAGCGGGAGGGCCTCAATGAGCAGTTCTTC	CASSKAQREGLNEQFF
.	TRBJ1-2	TRBV27	.	TGTGCCAGCAGTTTAGATGGTGCCCTACCGTCCTTTTATGGCTACACCTTC	CASSLDGALPSFYGYTF
.	TRBJ1-1	TRBV29-1	TRBD1	TGCAGCGGAAGTAGGGGGCACACTGAAGCTTTCTTT	CSGSRGHTEAFF
.	TRBJ1-5	TRBV5-5	TRBD1	TGTGCCAGCAGCCCTGACAGGGGGAGAAATCAGCCCCAGCATTTT	CASSPDRGRNQPQHF
.	TRBJ2-7	TRBV10-3	TRBD1	TGTGCCATCAGTCCGGGACAGGGGGCACCCCGACCCTACGAGCAGTACTTC	CAISPGQGAPRPYEQYF
.	TRBJ2-7	TRBV27	.	TGTGCCAGCAGTTTAGACCTGGTAACAACCTACGAGCAGTACTTC	CASSLDLVTTYEQYF
.	TRBJ2-3	TRBV7-2	.	TGTGCCAGCAGATCCGGGCTCGCGACAGATACGCAGTATTTT	CASRSGLATDTQYF
.	TRBJ2-2	TRBV7-3	.	TGTGCCAGCAGCTTATTATCCGGGGAGCTGTTTTTT	CASSLLSGELFF
few	TRBJ1-1	TRBV27	.	TGTGCCAGCAGTACCGATCTGAACACTGAAGCTTTCTTT	CASSTDLNTEAFF
.	TRBJ2-7	TRBV4-3	TRBD2	TGCGCCGGCAGCCAAGAGGCCTACAGCGGGAGGGCCTCGGAATCCGAGCAGTACTTC	CAGSQEAYSGRASESEQYF
.	TRBJ2-6	TRBV4-3	TRBD1	TGCGCCAGCAGCCAGTCCGGGACAGCCGACTCTGGGGCCAACGTCCTGACTTTC	CASSQSGTADSGANVLTF
.	TRBJ2-3	TRBV18	TRBD2	TGTGCCAGCTCACGGGAGGGCAGAGATACGCAGTATTTT	CASSREGRDTQYF
.	TRBJ2-3	TRBV28	.	TGTGCCAGCAGTTTAGCTGTTCTGGGCTCAGATACGCAGTATTTT	CASSLAVLGSDTQYF